These 9 T cell receptor beta chains were sequenced from one sample in a study of cytomegalovirus exposure and HLA in healthy donors. This PCR relied on a set of 60 Vbeta primers and 13 Jbeta primers. Using immunoSEQ multiplex PCR, the repertoire was profiled, and TCRdb retains in-frame clones only, with some absent. This sample has 60,000 or so clones, with roughly 73% found just once. The sample taken for sequencing was PBMCs. These receptor sequences come from a woman between 40 and 50 years old in good health and CMV-seropositive.

This clone was counted a single time. The genes are TRBV4-3 and TRBJ2-1, with 10 positions matching TRBD1. Germline-derived CDR1 and CDR2 are LGHNA and YSLEER. Unmatched junction bases numbered 7, after V lost 1 base and J lost 7 bases. This CDR3 region has 16 residues. Written as DNA, the CDR3 is TGCGCCAGCAGCCAAGCGGGGACAGGGGAGGGAAATGAGCAGTTCTTC. Amino acid sequence: CASSQAGTGEGNEQFF.

The genes are TRBV6-1 and TRBJ2-1; D is undetermined. V lost 3 bases and J 7 bases, leaving 7 bases between the germline ends. CDR3 size: 12 residues. Per germline, CDR1 MNHNS and CDR2 SASEGT. CDR3 loop: CASSDIGNEQFF. In DNA form, the CDR3 reads TGTGCCAGCAGTGATATCGGGAATGAGCAGTTCTTC.

V gene TRBV10-2 combines with J gene TRBJ2-7; 7 nucleotides line up with TRBD1. V shed 8 bases, J shed 0 bases, and the junction held 19 bases outside the gene matches. CDR1 and CDR2 from the germline V gene are WSHSY and SAAADI. The CDR3 contains 18 residues. CDR3 residues: CASSSRRLQGKSSYEQYF. The CDR3, as DNA: TGCGCCAGCTCATCCAGGCGCCTACAGGGGAAGAGCTCCTACGAGCAGTACTTC.

In nucleotides, the CDR3 is TGTGCCAGCAGCTCGCGATTACCAGCTAGCGGGGGCTACGAGCAGTACTTC. This codes for CASSSRLPASGGYEQYF. The chain employs TRBV5-8 and TRBJ2-7, with 10 bases lining up with TRBD2. V lost 3 bases, J lost 3 bases, and 12 bases stayed unmatched. The germline gives CDR1 SGHTS, CDR2 YDEGEE. This CDR3 region has 17 residues.

The gene calls are TRBV27 and TRBJ1-4, with D possibly TRBD1 on 6 matching bases. CDR1 and CDR2 (germline): MNHEY, SMNVEV (reference sequence). The germline V and J ends were trimmed by 1 base and 3 bases, with 18 bases remaining between them. The CDR3 has 18 amino acids. CDR3 in amino acids: CASSLLSYDRSSNEKLFF. In DNA form, the CDR3 reads TGTGCCAGCAGTTTATTATCCTATGACAGGAGTTCTAATGAAAAACTGTTTTTT.

Notes on this clone: Distinct nucleotide sequences in the sample also encode this CDR3. The V call is TRBV7-9, the J call TRBJ2-3; 10 bases map to TRBD2. Per the germline V gene, CDR1 is SEHNR and CDR2 is FQNEAQ (reference sequence). The CDR3 loop spans 14 amino acids. Germline trimming cut 7 bases from V and 4 bases from J; bases unmatched to any gene: 5. The DNA for the CDR3 is TGTGCCAGCAAGGCTAGCGGGGGATCAGATACGCAGTATTTT. Protein: CASKASGGSDTQYF.

The chain carries TRBV7-9 and TRBJ2-3; a weak D match, TRBD2 (5 bases). V was trimmed by 4 bases and J by 1 base, leaving 15 bases between them. The CDR3 extends over 16 amino acids. The germline V gene encodes CDR1 SEHNR and CDR2 FQNEAQ (reference sequence). The CDR3 DNA sequence: TGTGCCAGCAGCTCCCGACTACTCAGTGGCACAGATACGCAGTATTTT. This codes for CASSSRLLSGTDTQYF.

The chain couples TRBV19 to TRBJ2-7; D is possibly TRBD1 (6 bases). The germline V gene has CDR1 LNHDA and CDR2 SQIVND (reference sequence). The CDR3 sequence is 13 residues long. V gave up 3 bases and J gave up 4 bases, with 10 bases separating them. The CDR3 DNA follows: TGTGCCAGTAGTATCAACAGGGTGTACGAGCAGTACTTC. Amino acid sequence: CASSINRVYEQYF.

This clone was seen only once. This chain links TRBV19 with TRBJ2-7, with 8 positions matching TRBD2. V lost 4 bases and J lost 1; bases outside the gene matches: 3. Germline V gene data show CDR1 as LNHDA and CDR2 as SQIVND (reference sequence). There are 14 residues in the CDR3. The CDR3 DNA reads TGTGCCAGTAGTAGTACTAGCGGTTCCTACGAGCAGTACTTC. Encoded protein: CASSSTSGSYEQYF.